Detailed here is one TCR beta chain. Antigen unknown. The data stem from a study of T cells after posttransplantation cyclophosphamide. Study-level findings and limits: Recipient CMV seropositivity and CMV reactivation strongly tracked TRB clonality.

The repertoire was sequenced with immunoSEQ multiplex PCR; TCRdb's copy has only in-frame clones and lacks some. In the table there are roughly 30,000 clones, 70% to 90% of which are singletons. The CDR3 runs 15 residues. The ends were cut back, 4 bases at V and 10 bases at J, with 17 bases in the middle. Looked up from germline, CDR1 is SNHLY and CDR2 is FYNNEI. Sequenced input: PBMCs. The gene calls are TRBV2 and TRBJ1-6; D might be TRBD1 (5 bases). The clonotype comes from a woman aged 40 to 50 with a blood cancer, CMV-positive, and with a related stem cell donor. The CDR3 coding sequence is TGTGCCAGCAGTGGGGGGGTAGATTCTAGGTCACCCCTCCACTTT. Translated, it gives CASSGGVDSRSPLHF.